This record looks at one T cell receptor (beta chain) sequence and its context. Its antigen is unidentified. These data originate in a study of vaccination effects on CD4 cells after COVID-19. Sequenced by immunoSEQ multiplex PCR; TCRdb stores in-frame clones only, minus some. In the table there are under 70,000 clones, 75% to 85% of which are singletons. The germline V gene encodes CDR1 MNHEY and CDR2 SVGAGI. V gave up 7 bases and J gave up 6 bases, with 10 bases separating them. This CDR3 spans 12 amino acids. Under the ViraFEST assay, PBMC were stimulated with viral peptide pools so that antigen-specific CD4+ T cells expanded. Sequencing was performed afterwards. Between days 9 and 10 of culture, CD4+ T cells were separated out. PCR showed that the person got SARS-CoV-2 infection at some point between March and December 2020. Approximately 2 million PBMC per well received approximately 10 IU/ml IL-2 and around 11 ug/ml peptides in culture.

The chain uses TRBV6-5 and TRBJ2-1; perhaps TRBD2 as D (6 bases). The origin of this receptor is a human donor who had a prior SARS-CoV-2 infection. Sequencing used CD4+ T cells from PBMCs cultured with HIV peptides, obtained before COVID-19 vaccination. As for subset: HIV-1 Nef peptide pool negative control/reference culture. The CDR3 DNA reads as TGTGCCAGCAACGGGGGAGGCAATGAGCAGTTCTTC. It codes for CASNGGGNEQFF.